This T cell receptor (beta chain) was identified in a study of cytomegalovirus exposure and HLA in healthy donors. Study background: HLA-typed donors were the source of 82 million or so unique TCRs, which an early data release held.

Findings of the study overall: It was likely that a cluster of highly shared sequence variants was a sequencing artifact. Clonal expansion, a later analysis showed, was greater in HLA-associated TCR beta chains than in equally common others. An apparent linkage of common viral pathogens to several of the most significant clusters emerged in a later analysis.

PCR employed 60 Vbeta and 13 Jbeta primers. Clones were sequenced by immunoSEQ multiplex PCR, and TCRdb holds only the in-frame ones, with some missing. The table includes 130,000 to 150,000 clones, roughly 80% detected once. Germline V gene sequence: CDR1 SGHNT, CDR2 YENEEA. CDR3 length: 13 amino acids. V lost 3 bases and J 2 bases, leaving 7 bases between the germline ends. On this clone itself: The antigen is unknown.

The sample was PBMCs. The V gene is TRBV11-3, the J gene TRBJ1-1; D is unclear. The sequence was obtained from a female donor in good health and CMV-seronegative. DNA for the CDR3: TGTGCCAGCAGCTTTGCAGGCAACACTGAAGCTTTCTTT. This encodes CASSFAGNTEAFF.